This passage covers 5 T cell receptor beta chains from one sample sequenced in a study of cytomegalovirus exposure and HLA in healthy donors. The PCR employed 60 Vbeta primers together with 13 Jbeta primers. This table comes from immunoSEQ multiplex PCR, and its TCRdb copy is limited to in-frame clones, with some not included. The sample lists 190,000 or so clones, around three quarters occurring once. Sequencing used PBMCs. The receptor source for this set is a boy younger than 18 in good health and CMV-seronegative.

The rearrangement joins TRBV6-1 to TRBJ1-5, with TRBD1 as a possible D gene (5 bases). The germline V and J ends were trimmed by 2 bases and 6 bases, with 8 bases remaining between them. The CDR3 is made up of 13 amino acids. The V gene's germline CDR1 is MNHNS and CDR2 SASEGT. The CDR3 nucleotides are TGTGCCAGCAGTGAACAGGGCGGTCAGCCCCAGCATTTT. This translates into CASSEQGGQPQHF.

This CDR3 is CASSLGGGVGDEQYF. Written as DNA, the CDR3 is TGTGCCAGCAGCTTAGGAGGGGGCGTAGGGGACGAGCAGTACTTC. This chain joins TRBV7-6 and TRBJ2-7; 7 bases fit TRBD1. The V gene's germline CDR1 is SGHVS and CDR2 FNYEAQ. Trimming cost V 1 base and J 5 bases; bases outside gene matches: 8. This CDR3 spans 15 amino acids.

The V and J genes are TRBV6-1 and TRBJ2-5, with D possibly being TRBD1 (6 bases). Trimming took 7 bases from V and 4 from J, leaving 16 bases between them. Germline V lookup: CDR1 MNHNS, CDR2 SASEGT. The CDR3 sequence is 14 residues long. The CDR3 DNA is TGTGCCAGCAAGACGGGACAAACTAGAGAGACCCAGTACTTC. Protein sequence: CASKTGQTRETQYF.

The rearrangement links TRBV5-4 to TRBJ2-1; TRBD1 agrees at 7 bases. The CDR3 is 15 amino acids. After removal of 6 bases from V and 5 bases from J, the junction contained 11 bases not matched to a gene. Germline CDR1 is SGHNT and CDR2 is YYREEE (reference sequence). CDR3 in amino acids: CASNYQGGAHNEQFF. CDR3 DNA sequence: TGTGCCAGCAACTATCAAGGGGGCGCCCACAATGAGCAGTTCTTC. The variable domain in full, completed from reference TRBV5-4 and TRBJ2-1, reads ETGVTQSPTHLIKTRGQQVTLRCSSQSGHNTVSWYQQALGQGPQFIFQYYREEENGRGNFPPRFSGLQFPNYSSELNVNALELDDSALYLCASNYQGGAHNEQFFGPGTRLTVL.

The V and J genes are TRBV5-1 and TRBJ1-4; 9 bases match TRBD1. V shed 3 bases, J shed 5 bases, and the junction held 5 bases outside the gene matches. The CDR3 is 15 amino acids. CDR1 is SGHRS and CDR2 is YFSETQ in the germline V gene. The DNA of the CDR3 is TGCGCCAGCAGCTCCTGGACAGGGGTAAATGAAAAACTGTTTTTT. It encodes CASSSWTGVNEKLFF.